The clone carrying this T cell receptor beta chain has a single count. The junction does not match germline at one end; this may be a read error. The CDR3 has 15 residues. TCRdb ran MiXCR on the RT-PCR reads and lists one entry per CDR3 protein. The sample yields fewer than 800,000 distinct CDR3 sequences, 14% seen once. This TCR came from a female donor in good health, serving as a healthy control. The rearrangement joins TRBV12-3 or TRBV12-4 to TRBJ2-1, with 13 nucleotides matching TRBD2. Input material: memory CD4+ T cells from blood. CDR3 protein: CASSLGLAGSNEHFF. The CDR3 DNA reads as TGTGCCAGCAGTTTGGGACTAGCGGGAAGCAATGAGCATTTCTTC.